One sample yielded the 8 T cell receptor beta chains listed below, sequenced in a study of blood T cell repertoires in COVID-19 (dated by TCRdb to the early 2020s). Library method: the immunoSEQ multiplex PCR assay. TCRdb holds this immuneACCESS table with in-frame rearrangements only. Some clones are missing; in checked studies, unresolved V genes explain under half, and the rest has no known cause. Here the sample has a few hundred thousand clones; around 84% occur a single time. The top ten clonotypes cover over 10% of the sample. Sequenced sample: peripheral blood. These receptors all come from a human donor in a cohort sampled during active COVID-19.

The rearrangement joins TRBV28 to TRBJ2-7; 7 bases are a match to TRBD1. The CDR3 runs to 15 residues. With 5 bases clipped from V and 7 bases from J, the junction kept 14 bases outside the gene matches. CDR1 is MDHEN, CDR2 SYDVKM, per germline. The CDR3 sequence: CASSGTGVGSKEQYF. DNA of the CDR3: TGTGCCAGCAGTGGCACAGGGGTCGGATCGAAGGAGCAGTACTTC.

A single count supports this clone. The chain has TRBV28 and TRBJ2-2; 9 positions agree with TRBD1. CDR3 length: 14 amino acids. The V gene's germline CDR1 is MDHEN and CDR2 SYDVKM. V lost 8 bases to trimming and J lost 2 bases; unmatched junction nucleotides: 3. The CDR3 DNA is TGTGCCAGCTTGGGACAGGGCAACACCGGGGAGCTGTTTTTT. As protein: CASLGQGNTGELFF. The full variable domain, completed using reference TRBV28 and TRBJ2-2, is DVKVTQSSRYLVKRTGEKVFLECVQDMDHENMFWYRQDPGLGLRLIYFSYDVKMKEKGDIPEGYSVSREKKERFSLILESASTNQTSMYLCASLGQGNTGELFFGEGSRLTVL.

This chain connects TRBV14 to TRBJ1-2; D gene unclear. The germline V gene encodes CDR1 SGHDN and CDR2 FVKESK. This CDR3 spans 14 amino acids. V was shortened by 0 bases and J by 3 bases, with 8 bases between the two germline ends. As DNA, the CDR3 is TGTGCCAGCAGCCAAGATGGCAGGTACTATGGCTACACCTTC. It is translated as CASSQDGRYYGYTF.

This rearrangement joins TRBV28 to TRBJ2-7; the D is unclear. The length of the CDR3 is 14 residues. With 7 bases removed from V and 5 bases from J, the gap between germline ends came to 18 bases. Germline V gene sequence: CDR1 MDHEN, CDR2 SYDVKM. The CDR3 DNA sequence: TGTGCCAGCAAGAACCTAGTTAGGAGCCACGAGCAGTACTTC. Its translation: CASKNLVRSHEQYF.

The J gene is TRBJ1-2, the V gene TRBV28, with a possible D match to TRBD1 (5 bases). Trimming shortened V by 6 bases and J by 4 bases, and 12 bases separated the two germline ends. The germline CDR1 and CDR2 sequences are MDHEN and SYDVKM. The CDR3 spans 13 residues. CDR3 coding DNA: TGTGCCAGCAGCCCTAGGGGATCCTATGGCTACACCTTC. Protein sequence: CASSPRGSYGYTF.

This rearrangement joins TRBV7-9 to TRBJ2-7, with a possible D match to TRBD2 (6 bases). Trimming took 2 bases from V and 7 from J, leaving 15 bases between them. The CDR3 extends over 14 amino acids. Germline values: CDR1 SEHNR, CDR2 FQNEAQ (reference sequence). The CDR3 DNA reads as TGTGCCAGCAGCTTACGGGGGAGCGCGGGGGAGCAGTACTTC. Translation: CASSLRGSAGEQYF.

The rearrangement uses TRBV10-2 and TRBJ2-1, with 8 bases lining up with TRBD2. V lost 6 bases to trimming and J lost 0 bases; unmatched junction nucleotides: 4. CDR3 size: 15 residues. Looked up from germline, CDR1 is WSHSY and CDR2 is SAAADI. The DNA for the CDR3 is TGCGCCAGCAGGTTAGCGGGGAGCTCCTACAATGAGCAGTTCTTC. As protein: CASRLAGSSYNEQFF.

The CDR3 DNA follows: TGTGCCAGCAGCTTAGAAACAGGGGGCTCGGCTGAAGCTTTCTTT. Its translation is CASSLETGGSAEAFF. This chain joins TRBV7-8 and TRBJ1-1, with 9 bases lining up with TRBD1. Looked up from germline, CDR1 is SGHVS and CDR2 is FQNEAQ. CDR3 size: 15 residues. Trimming at V came to 1 base and at J to 6 bases, leaving 6 bases not matched to a gene.